The 7 T cell receptor beta chains below come from one sample, sequenced in a study of STAT5B mutations in CD4+ large granular lymphocyte leukemia. This table comes from immunoSEQ multiplex PCR, and its TCRdb copy is limited to in-frame clones, with some not included. In the table there are about 30,000 clones, roughly three quarters of which are singletons. What was sequenced was CD4+ T cells from blood buffy coats. The receptors were gathered from a human donor in good health.

The rearrangement joins TRBV12-5 to TRBJ1-3; the D is unclear. Germline V gives CDR1 LGHNT, CDR2 FRNRAP. This CDR3 spans 14 amino acids. V lost 5 bases and J 1 base, leaving 9 bases between the germline ends. The CDR3 region has the DNA TGTGCTAGTGGTGCTACGGGGTCTGGAAACACCATATATTTT. This codes for CASGATGSGNTIYF.

This clone showed up just once. The genes are TRBV7-2 and TRBJ1-2; no firm D call. Germline lookup yields CDR1 SGHTA and CDR2 FQGNSA. The V end lost 1 base, the J end lost 8 bases, and 11 bases lay between the germline ends. The CDR3 extends over 13 amino acids. CDR3 region: CASSLGPNNGYTF. CDR3 in DNA: TGTGCCAGCAGCTTAGGGCCAAATAACGGCTACACCTTC.

This clone has only a few counts. The chain uses TRBV18 and TRBJ2-7; TRBD1 is a possible D gene (7 bases). This CDR3 is 15 amino acids long. Germline CDR1 is KGHSH and CDR2 is LQKENI. V was shortened by 4 bases and J by 9 bases, with 22 bases between the two germline ends. The CDR3 loop reads CASSLGQERALGQYF. DNA of the CDR3: TGTGCCAGCTCACTCGGACAGGAGCGGGCATTGGGGCAGTACTTC.

The chain is built from TRBV6-5 and TRBJ2-7; D call uncertain. Trimming removed 4 bases at V and 4 bases at J, with 5 bases between. Germline CDR1 MNHEY, CDR2 SVGAGI. The CDR3 runs to 11 residues. The CDR3 region has the DNA TGTGCCAGCAGTTCGATGTACGAGCAGTACTTC. It codes for CASSSMYEQYF.

This rearrangement joins TRBV11-1 to TRBJ2-6; D possibly corresponds to TRBD2 (6 bases). The germline gives CDR1 SGHAT, CDR2 FQDESV (reference sequence). The CDR3 is 17 amino acids. V shed 5 bases and J shed 0 bases, with 14 bases lying between them. The CDR3 bases are TGTGCCAGCAGCCCCCGGAGGGGTGACTCTGGGGCCAACGTCCTGACTTTC. This codes for CASSPRRGDSGANVLTF.

Only a few counts were recorded for this clone. The chain carries TRBV2 and TRBJ1-2, with a weak D call TRBD1 (6 bases). There are 11 residues in the CDR3. Germline V CDR1 and CDR2: SNHLY, FYNNEI. Trimming removed 8 bases from V and 4 bases from J, with 8 bases in between. For the CDR3, the DNA is TGTGCCAGCGGGGACACCTATGGCTACACCTTC. As protein: CASGDTYGYTF.

The chain uses TRBV28 and TRBJ1-2; 7 bases are a match to TRBD1. CDR3 size: 13 residues. The V gene's germline CDR1 is MDHEN and CDR2 SYDVKM. With V trimmed by 6 bases and J by 7 bases, 8 bases remained unmatched. The CDR3 region is CASRQQGTRGYTF. DNA for the CDR3: TGTGCCAGCAGACAACAGGGGACGCGTGGCTACACCTTC.